Following are 16 T cell receptor beta chains from one sample sequenced in a study of blood T cell repertoires in COVID-19. Assay: immunoSEQ multiplex PCR; the TCRdb copy retains only in-frame clones and omits some. The sample has around 100,000 clones; roughly 80% are singletons. What was sequenced was peripheral blood. The receptor source for this set is a man aged 55-75 years with acute or convalescent COVID-19.

This clone was found a few times. The rearrangement links TRBV29-1 to TRBJ2-3; D is perhaps TRBD2 (5 bases). V lost 7 bases and J lost 5, with 13 bases in between. Germline V lookup: CDR1 SQVTM, CDR2 ANQGSEA. CDR3 length: 12 residues. CDR3 coding DNA: TGCAGCGCCGTTCCCCGGGGAGATACGCAGTATTTT. Encoded protein: CSAVPRGDTQYF.

The chain combines TRBV5-1 with TRBJ2-1; no firm D call. The CDR3 runs 15 residues. Germline assignment: CDR1 SGHRS and CDR2 YFSETQ. The V end was cut by 3 bases, the J end by 0 bases, with 10 bases between. The CDR3 nucleotides read TGCGCCAGCAGCTCCCTTCCGGGCTCCTACAATGAGCAGTTCTTC. It codes for CASSSLPGSYNEQFF.

By its share, this clone is medium-sized. In the same sample, other DNA sequences code for this CDR3. The DNA of the CDR3 is TGCAGCGTTGCCCGAGGGAATAGCGGCACAGATACGCAGTATTTT. It translates to CSVARGNSGTDTQYF. The chain uses TRBV29-1 and TRBJ2-3; D perhaps matches TRBD2 (5 bases). The V end was cut by 4 bases, the J end by 1 base, with 15 bases between. CDR3 length equals 15 residues. Germline assignment: CDR1 SQVTM and CDR2 ANQGSEA.

V gene TRBV2 combines with J gene TRBJ1-1; D not resolved. Trimming removed 1 base from V and 7 bases from J, with 7 bases in between. The CDR3 runs 12 residues. The germline V gene encodes CDR1 SNHLY and CDR2 FYNNEI. The CDR3, as DNA: TGTGCCAGCAGTGAAGGTAGAGGTGAAGCTTTCTTT. Amino acid sequence: CASSEGRGEAFF.

V and J are TRBV7-3 and TRBJ2-6; weak D call: TRBD2 (7 bases). This CDR3 is built from 19 residues. V lost 5 bases and J 0 bases, leaving 20 bases between the germline ends. CDR1 and CDR2 (germline): SGHTA, FQGTGA. The DNA of the CDR3 is TGTGCCAGCAGCCCCCGGGGGGCCAGGGCCGACTCTGGGGCCAACGTCCTGACTTTC. Translated: CASSPRGARADSGANVLTF.

The chain couples TRBV18 to TRBJ1-3; tentative D call: TRBD1 (6 bases). The CDR3 sequence is 14 residues long. V was trimmed by 5 bases and J by 0 bases, leaving 8 bases between them. CDR1 and CDR2 from the germline V gene are KGHSH and LQKENI. This chain's CDR3 is CASSAGASGNTIYF. As DNA, the CDR3 is TGTGCCAGCTCAGCAGGGGCCTCTGGAAACACCATATATTTT.

V gene TRBV7-2 combines with J gene TRBJ1-3, with TRBD1 matching 7 bases. Germline V CDR1 and CDR2: SGHTA, FQGNSA. V trimming: 5 bases; J trimming: 4 bases; junction bases outside the gene matches: 11. CDR3 length: 16 amino acids. CDR3 bases: TGTGCCAGCAGCCCCCAAAGGGGGCGCGGAGGAAACACCATATATTTT. It yields the protein CASSPQRGRGGNTIYF.

The rearrangement uses TRBV27 and TRBJ2-7, with a possible D match to TRBD1 (5 bases). This CDR3 comprises 13 residues. The germline V gene has CDR1 MNHEY and CDR2 SMNVEV (reference sequence). Trimming left V 3 bases short and J 3 bases short, with 9 bases between. In DNA, the CDR3 is TGTGCCAGCAGTTTGGGCAGGGTCTACGAGCAGTACTTC. Translated: CASSLGRVYEQYF.

This chain connects TRBV19 to TRBJ1-3, with TRBD1 matching 8 bases. J gave up 0 bases and V 4 bases, and 5 bases lay outside the gene matches. This CDR3 has 16 residues. The germline V gene encodes CDR1 LNHDA and CDR2 SQIVND (reference sequence). CDR3 coding DNA: TGTGCCAGTAGTAGACAGGGGCCCCGCTCTGGAAACACCATATATTTT. It specifies CASSRQGPRSGNTIYF.

The chain has TRBV18 and TRBJ1-1, with D perhaps matching TRBD1 (5 bases). CDR3 size: 14 residues. From germline, CDR1 is KGHSH and CDR2 LQKENI. V was pared by 3 bases and J by 1 base, with 9 bases between. Here the CDR3 reads CASSPPGGNTEAFF. As DNA, the CDR3 is TGTGCCAGCTCACCGCCCGGGGGGAACACTGAAGCTTTCTTT.

This clone was detected only once. V gene TRBV3-1 (or the pseudogene TRBV3-2) combines with J gene TRBJ2-1; D might be TRBD2 (6 bases). The germline CDR1 and CDR2 sequences are LGHDT and YNNKEL (reference sequence). V was shortened by 4 bases and J by 0 bases, with 16 bases between the two germline ends. The CDR3 loop spans 17 amino acids. DNA for the CDR3: TGTGCCAGCAGCCGCGCGAAAGCGGGCCCCTCCTACAATGAGCAGTTCTTC. It specifies CASSRAKAGPSYNEQFF.

This clone showed up just once. V usage is TRBV7-3 and J usage is TRBJ2-2; D possibly corresponds to TRBD2 (5 bases). Germline V lookup: CDR1 SGHTA, CDR2 FQGTGA. The V end lost 10 bases, the J end lost 5 bases, and 17 bases lay between the germline ends. CDR3 length equals 14 residues. The CDR3 spells CATTGLVGTGELFF. The CDR3 DNA follows: TGTGCCACGACGGGGTTAGTCGGTACCGGGGAGCTGTTTTTT. Full variable domain (missing parts from reference TRBV7-3 and TRBJ2-2): GAGVSQTPSNKVTEKGKYVELRCDPISGHTALYWYRQSLGQGPEFLIYFQGTGAADDSGLPNDRFFAVRPEGSVSTLKIQRTERGDSAVYLCATTGLVGTGELFFGEGSRLTVL.

V gene TRBV7-2 combines with J gene TRBJ2-5; tentative D call: TRBD1 (6 bases). Germline lookup yields CDR1 SGHTA and CDR2 FQGNSA. Trimming shortened V by 1 base and J by 5 bases, and 17 bases separated the two germline ends. The CDR3 covers 16 residues. The CDR3 spells CASSLVGYGRGETQYF. The CDR3 DNA sequence: TGTGCCAGCAGCTTAGTGGGGTACGGCAGGGGTGAGACCCAGTACTTC.

The chain combines TRBV30 with TRBJ1-6; 10 nucleotides match TRBD1. The germline V gene has CDR1 GTSNPN and CDR2 SVGIG (reference sequence). Losses at the gene ends were 5 bases for V and 7 bases for J; bases not matched to a gene: 5. The CDR3 covers 14 residues. Here the CDR3 reads CAWARQGANSPLHF. CDR3 nucleotide sequence: TGTGCCTGGGCGAGACAGGGGGCGAATTCACCCCTCCACTTT.

Written as DNA, the CDR3 is TGTGCCAGCAGCCTTTCTTCGGGACAGAGCACAGATACGCAGTATTTT. Protein sequence: CASSLSSGQSTDTQYF. The chain couples TRBV7-2 to TRBJ2-3, with TRBD1 matching over 7 bases. Germline loops: CDR1 SGHTA, CDR2 FQGNSA. With 5 bases clipped from V and 0 bases from J, the junction kept 8 bases outside the gene matches. There are 16 residues in the CDR3.

This chain joins TRBV6-5 and TRBJ1-1; TRBD1 matches at 8 bases. Germline V lookup: CDR1 MNHEY, CDR2 SVGAGI. The J segment lost 2 bases and the V segment lost 6 bases, leaving 5 bases of the junction unmatched. The CDR3 consists of 14 residues. CDR3 nucleotides: TGTGCCAGCAGCCTGGACAGGGCTAACACTGAAGCTTTCTTT. Protein product: CASSLDRANTEAFF.